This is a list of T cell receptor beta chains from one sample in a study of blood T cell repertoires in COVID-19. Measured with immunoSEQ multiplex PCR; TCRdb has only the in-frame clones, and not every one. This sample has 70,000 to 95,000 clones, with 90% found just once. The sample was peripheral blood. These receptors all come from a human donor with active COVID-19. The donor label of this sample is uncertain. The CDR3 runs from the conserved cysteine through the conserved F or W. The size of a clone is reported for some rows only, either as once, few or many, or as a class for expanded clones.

CDR3: CASSAGGSGGYTF
size: -
V: TRBV6-5

CDR3: CASSEAIRGGRNYEQYF
size: once
V: TRBV6-1

CDR3: CASSQDLRGSGANVLTF
size: -
V: TRBV4-3

CDR3: CASSGGVLADTQYF
size: -
V: TRBV9

CDR3: CASSFGGPFEQFF
size: -
V: TRBV28

CDR3: CASSPTGGGRGSDTQYF
size: -
V: TRBV18

CDR3: CATTQGDRGPYEQYF
size: -
V: TRBV24-1

CDR3: CASSLVPLSGGSVYNEQFF
size: -
V: TRBV7-2

CDR3: CASSLGITGTGVGNTIYF
size: -
V: TRBV7-2

CDR3: CASSPRDWKNSPLHF
size: -
V: TRBV3-1/TRBV3-2

CDR3: CASSSTGGGGYTF
size: -
V: TRBV5-1

CDR3: CASSPADRGLDEQYF
size: few
V: TRBV7-9

CDR3: CASSPHGLQGVLNTEAFF
size: -
V: TRBV4-1